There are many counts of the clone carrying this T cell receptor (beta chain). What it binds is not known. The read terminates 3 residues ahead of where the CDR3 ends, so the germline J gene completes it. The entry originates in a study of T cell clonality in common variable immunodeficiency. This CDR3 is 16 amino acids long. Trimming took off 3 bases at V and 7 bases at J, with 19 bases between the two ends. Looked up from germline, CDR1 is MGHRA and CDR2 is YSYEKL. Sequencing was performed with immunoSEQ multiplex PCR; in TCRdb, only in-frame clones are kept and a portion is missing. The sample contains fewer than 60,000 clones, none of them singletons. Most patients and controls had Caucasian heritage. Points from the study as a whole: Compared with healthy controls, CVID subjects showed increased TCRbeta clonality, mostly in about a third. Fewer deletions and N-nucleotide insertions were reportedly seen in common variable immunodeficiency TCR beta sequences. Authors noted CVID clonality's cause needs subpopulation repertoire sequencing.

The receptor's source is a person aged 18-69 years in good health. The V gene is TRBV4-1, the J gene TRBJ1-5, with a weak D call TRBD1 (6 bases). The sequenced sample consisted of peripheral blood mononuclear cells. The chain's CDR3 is CASSQRTTGNQQPQHF. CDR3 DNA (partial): TGCGCCAGCAGCCAGCGAACGACAGGAAACCAACAGCCC.